Listed here is a single T cell receptor beta chain. The antigen is unknown. Assay: immunoSEQ multiplex PCR; the TCRdb copy retains only in-frame clones and omits some. The sample consists of some 22,000 clones, roughly 80% of them appearing once. This sample was included in a study of T cell responses to AZD1222 COVID-19 vaccine. Study-wide findings and caveats: Spike-specific TCRs gained breadth and depth after people received two AZD1222 doses. Clonal diversity was possibly underestimated; the donors were predominantly white British and more often female.

V was pared by 10 bases and J by 1 base, with 28 bases of the junction left unmatched. From germline, CDR1 is SNHLY and CDR2 FYNNEI. The CDR3 is 22 amino acids. The source of this sequence is an adult in good health. This chain uses TRBV2 with TRBJ2-3, with TRBD2 identical over 11 bases. The sequencing here drew on peripheral blood, taken on day 0 of AZD1222 vaccination. CDR3 coding DNA: TGTGCCAAGAATTGGACTAGCGGGTGGATGGTCTCTCGCAACCCTTGCACAGATACGCAGTATTTT. It translates to CAKNWTSGWMVSRNPCTDTQYF.